This T cell receptor (beta chain) was recovered during a study of T cell responses to AZD1222 COVID-19 vaccine. General observations from the study: In all cases, repertoires were sampled only after the peak T cell response. Unmutated variant regions are reportedly the target of nearly half of TCRs that are spike-specific. Possibly, clonal diversity was underestimated; donors were largely white British and included more females. Seropositive AZD1222 recipients at baseline numbered only 6 or 7.

Regarding this clone: Its matching antigen is unknown.

Some clones are missing from TCRdb's copy, which holds only in-frame ones; the method was immunoSEQ multiplex PCR. This table has 150,000 to 160,000 clones, less than 90% appearing once. V lost 3 bases, J lost 4 bases, and 11 bases stayed unmatched. Looked up from germline, CDR1 is SGHDT and CDR2 is YYEEEE. This CDR3 has 17 residues. The V and J genes are TRBV5-6 and TRBJ2-1; 9 bases map to TRBD2. The TCR comes from an adult who had recovered from COVID-19. The material was peripheral blood, obtained after recovery from COVID-19. The CDR3 DNA is TGTGCCAGCAGCTCCTACGGGGTAGCGGGAGCGTACAATGAGCAGTTCTTC. Protein: CASSSYGVAGAYNEQFF. The full variable domain, rest sourced from reference TRBV5-6 and TRBJ2-1, is DAGVTQSPTHLIKTRGQQVTLRCSPKSGHDTVSWYQQALGQGPQFIFQYYEEEERQRGNFPDRFSGHQFPNYSSELNVNALLLGDSALYLCASSSYGVAGAYNEQFFGPGTRLTVL.